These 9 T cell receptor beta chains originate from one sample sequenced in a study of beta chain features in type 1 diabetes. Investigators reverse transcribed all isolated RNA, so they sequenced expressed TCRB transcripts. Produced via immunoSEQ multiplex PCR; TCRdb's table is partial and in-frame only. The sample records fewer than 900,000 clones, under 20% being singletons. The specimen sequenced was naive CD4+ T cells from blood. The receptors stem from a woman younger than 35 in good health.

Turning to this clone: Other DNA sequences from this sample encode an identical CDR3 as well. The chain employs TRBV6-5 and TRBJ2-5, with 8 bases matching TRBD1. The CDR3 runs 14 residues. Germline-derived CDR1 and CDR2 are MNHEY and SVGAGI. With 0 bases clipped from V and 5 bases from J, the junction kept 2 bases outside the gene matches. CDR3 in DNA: TGTGCCAGCAGTTACTCATACAGGGGGGAGACCCAGTACTTC. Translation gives CASSYSYRGETQYF.

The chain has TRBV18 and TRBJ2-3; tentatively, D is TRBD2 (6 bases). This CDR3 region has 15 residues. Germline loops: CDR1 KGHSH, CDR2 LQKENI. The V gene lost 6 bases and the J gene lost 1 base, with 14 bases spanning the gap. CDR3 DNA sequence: TGTGCCAGCTCCCGCGGGACCTTGGGCACAGATACGCAGTATTTT. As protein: CASSRGTLGTDTQYF.

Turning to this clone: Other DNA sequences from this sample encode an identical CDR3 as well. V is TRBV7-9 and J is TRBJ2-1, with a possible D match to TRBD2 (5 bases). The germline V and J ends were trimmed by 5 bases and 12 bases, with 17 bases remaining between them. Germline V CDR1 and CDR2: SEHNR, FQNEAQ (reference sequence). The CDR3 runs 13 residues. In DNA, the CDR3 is TGTGCCAGCAGCCAACACATGGGAGCATCGCAGTTCTTC. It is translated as CASSQHMGASQFF.

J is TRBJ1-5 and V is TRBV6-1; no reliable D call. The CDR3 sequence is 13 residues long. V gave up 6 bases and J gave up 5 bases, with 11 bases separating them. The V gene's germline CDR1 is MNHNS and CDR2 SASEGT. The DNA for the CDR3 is TGTGCCAGCAGCATGGACGGCGATCAGCCCCAGCATTTT. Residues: CASSMDGDQPQHF.

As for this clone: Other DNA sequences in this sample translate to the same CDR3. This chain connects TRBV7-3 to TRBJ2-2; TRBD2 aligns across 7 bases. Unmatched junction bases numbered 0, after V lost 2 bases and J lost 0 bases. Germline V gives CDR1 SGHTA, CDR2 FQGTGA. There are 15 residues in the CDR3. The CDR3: CASSLAGANTGELFF. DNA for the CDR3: TGTGCCAGCAGCTTAGCGGGAGCGAACACCGGGGAGCTGTTTTTT.

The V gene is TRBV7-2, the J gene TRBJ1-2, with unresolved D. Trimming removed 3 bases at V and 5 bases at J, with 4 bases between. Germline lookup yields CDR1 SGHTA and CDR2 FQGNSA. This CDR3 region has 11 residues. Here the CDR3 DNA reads TGTGCCAGCAGCTTCATTTATGGCTACACCTTC. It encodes CASSFIYGYTF.

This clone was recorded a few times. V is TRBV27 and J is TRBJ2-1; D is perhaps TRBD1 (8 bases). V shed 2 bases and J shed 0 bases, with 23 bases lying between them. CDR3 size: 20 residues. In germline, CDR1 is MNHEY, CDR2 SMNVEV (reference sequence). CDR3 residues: CASSLGQGAGSGHSYNEQFF. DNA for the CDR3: TGTGCCAGCAGTTTAGGCCAGGGGGCAGGTAGCGGGCACTCCTACAATGAGCAGTTCTTC.

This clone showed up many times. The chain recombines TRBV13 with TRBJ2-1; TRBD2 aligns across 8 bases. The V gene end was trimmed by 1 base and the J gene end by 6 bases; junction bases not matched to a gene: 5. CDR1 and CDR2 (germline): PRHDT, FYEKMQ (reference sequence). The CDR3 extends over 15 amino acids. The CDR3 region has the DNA TGTGCCAGCAGCTTAGAAGCGGGAGATGTCAATGAGCAGTTCTTC. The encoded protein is CASSLEAGDVNEQFF.

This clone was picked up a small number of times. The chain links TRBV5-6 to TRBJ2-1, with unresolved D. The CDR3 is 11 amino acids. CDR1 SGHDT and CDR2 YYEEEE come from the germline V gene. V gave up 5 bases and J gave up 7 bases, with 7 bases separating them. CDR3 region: CASRSSNEQFF. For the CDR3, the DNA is TGTGCCAGCAGATCGTCGAATGAGCAGTTCTTC.